The table lists the clone carrying this TCR beta chain with many counts. CDR3 length: 13 amino acids. Between the trimmed V and J ends, which lost 1 base and 2 bases, there was a span of 5 bases. The authors made TCR beta libraries by quantitative 5'-RACE with molecular barcodes. TCRdb itself ran the 5' RACE reads through MiXCR, one entry per CDR3 protein. The repertoire consists of under 300,000 distinct CDR3 sequences, with less than 10% occurring once and the leading ten covering approximately 6.2%. The sample is drawn from a study of CD8 T cells in ankylosing spondylitis. The sequencing input was blood, either unsorted or a sorted T cell fraction (not recorded which). This TCR came from a male donor with ankylosing spondylitis or in good health (not recorded which). This chain uses TRBV12-3 or TRBV12-4 with TRBJ1-2, with D unclear. The chain's CDR3 is CASSLDANYGYTF. CDR3 DNA: TGTGCCAGCAGTTTAGATGCGAACTATGGCTACACCTTC.